These 23 T cell receptor beta chains came from one sample sequenced in a study of T cells in Graves' hyperthyroidism and ophthalmopathy. Amplified regions were TCR beta CDR3 sequences from RNA transcripts. TCR CDR3 regions were first amplified by RT-PCR with HTBI primers. From the multiplex PCR reads, TCRdb called clonotypes with MiXCR, one entry per CDR3 protein. The sample has a few hundred thousand distinct CDR3 sequences; around a sixth are singletons. Sequencing was performed on blood. The receptors were gathered from a woman under 40 with Graves' hyperthyroidism.

Notes on this clonotype: A much larger clone sits a single nucleotide away, making a read error possible. The chain is built from TRBV6-1 and TRBJ2-7; TRBD1 is a possible D gene (5 bases). The CDR3 runs 15 residues. Per the germline V gene, CDR1 is MNHNS and CDR2 is SASEGT. V shed 7 bases and J shed 0 bases, with 16 bases lying between them. The CDR3 nucleotides are TGTGCCAGCAACCCCTCCAGGGCCAGCTCCTACGAGCAGTACTTC. Protein product: CASNPSRASSYEQYF.

This clonotype was picked up many times. This rearrangement joins TRBV5-1 to TRBJ1-1; 8 bases are shared with TRBD1. The germline V gene encodes CDR1 SGHRS and CDR2 YFSETQ. The CDR3 runs to 16 residues. The V gene end was trimmed by 5 bases and the J gene end by 1 base; junction bases not matched to a gene: 10. DNA for the CDR3: TGCGCCAGCAGATCCGGACAGGGAGGAGGGAACACTGAAGCTTTCTTT. This gives the protein CASRSGQGGGNTEAFF.

This clonotype was seen many times. The V gene is TRBV7-8, the J gene TRBJ2-2; TRBD2 agrees at 13 bases. After removal of 5 bases from V and 6 bases from J, the junction contained 3 bases not matched to a gene. Germline CDR1 and CDR2: SGHVS and FQNEAQ. This CDR3 comprises 15 residues. The CDR3 bases are TGTGCCAGCAGCCACGGACTAGCGGGAGCCGGGGAGCTGTTTTTT. Protein product: CASSHGLAGAGELFF.

The V and J genes are TRBV20-1 and TRBJ2-2; TRBD2 might be the D (6 bases). CDR1 and CDR2 from the germline V gene are DFQATT and SNEGSKA (reference sequence). This CDR3 spans 14 amino acids. The CDR3 DNA follows: TGCAGGGCCCTAGCGTTCCATCTCACCGGGGAGCTGTTTTTT. It specifies CRALAFHLTGELFF.

This clonotype has a handful of counts. The CDR3 DNA sequence: TGTGCCAGCAGCCCAACAGGGAACGATTTGGATGGCTACACCTTC. Protein: CASSPTGNDLDGYTF. This chain joins TRBV6-1 and TRBJ1-2; a weak D match, TRBD1 (6 bases). Deletions cut 6 bases from V and 6 bases from J, with 20 bases between. CDR3 length: 15 residues. CDR1 is MNHNS and CDR2 is SASEGT in the germline V gene.

This clonotype has a count of ten or more. J is TRBJ2-2 and V is TRBV11-1; TRBD2 agrees at 11 bases. V gave up 5 bases and J gave up 5 bases; unmatched junction bases: 7. Per the germline V gene, CDR1 is SGHAT and CDR2 is FQDESV (reference sequence). This CDR3 comprises 16 residues. The CDR3 nucleotides read TGTGCCAGCAGCCTACTAGCGGGAGTAGGGACCGGGGAGCTGTTTTTT. Amino acid sequence: CASSLLAGVGTGELFF.

The genes are TRBV10-2 and TRBJ2-2; D is unresolved. Per the germline V gene, CDR1 is WSHSY and CDR2 is SAAADI. The CDR3 is 15 amino acids. Trimming took off 2 bases at V and 1 base at J, with 8 bases between the two ends. This CDR3 is CASSEPTQNTGELFF. The DNA of the CDR3 is TGCGCCAGCAGTGAGCCGACGCAGAACACCGGGGAGCTGTTTTTT.

In regard to this clonotype: This sequence may be a read error, since a much larger clone differs from it by one base. V is TRBV29-1 and J is TRBJ2-1; tentatively, D is TRBD2 (5 bases). The end of the DNA is better explained by TRBJ2-7, so the J call may be wrong. CDR3 length equals 16 residues. Germline V gene lookup returns CDR1 SQVTM and CDR2 ANQGSEA. The CDR3 sequence: CSVVGEASRSYNEQYF. Written as DNA, the CDR3 is TGCAGCGTTGTCGGCGAAGCTAGCCGCTCCTACAATGAGCAGTACTTC.

The sample holds many counts of this clonotype. In DNA form, the CDR3 reads TGTGCCAGCAGCTTACAGACAGGGGGGGTTGATGAGCAGTTCTTC. Its translation: CASSLQTGGVDEQFF. The chain uses TRBV11-1 and TRBJ2-1, with 9 bases matching TRBD1. The length of the CDR3 is 15 residues. Germline lookup yields CDR1 SGHAT and CDR2 FQDESV (reference sequence). Unmatched junction bases numbered 7, after V lost 2 bases and J lost 8 bases.

V and J are TRBV30 and TRBJ2-1, with D perhaps TRBD1 (6 bases). Trimming took off 5 bases at V and 10 bases at J, with 9 bases between the two ends. Germline V CDR1 and CDR2: GTSNPN, SVGIG (reference sequence). This CDR3 spans 10 amino acids. CDR3 sequence (DNA): TGTGCCTGGGGACAGACGGAGCAGTTCTTC. This codes for CAWGQTEQFF. Based on the CDR3 plus reference TRBV30 and TRBJ2-1, the full variable domain is SQTIHQWPATLVQPVGSPLSLECTVEGTSNPNLYWYRQAAGRGLQLLFYSVGIGQISSEVPQNLSASRPQDRQFILSSKKLLLSDSGFYLCAWGQTEQFFGPGTRLTVL.

This clonotype was seen many times. The chain has TRBV12-3 or TRBV12-4 and TRBJ2-3; 8 bases map to TRBD2. This CDR3 spans 15 amino acids. The junction had 9 bases not matched to a gene; V was cut back by 7 bases and J by 3 bases. The CDR3 here is CASTPAGGQTDTQYF. CDR3 sequence (DNA): TGTGCCAGCACCCCCGCGGGGGGCCAGACAGATACGCAGTATTTT.

This chain connects TRBV6-1 to TRBJ1-6, with D hard to call. The V and J ends lost 2 bases and 10 bases respectively, with 6 bases between them. Looked up from germline, CDR1 is MNHNS and CDR2 is SASEGT. The CDR3 covers 12 residues. The chain's CDR3 is CASSERASPLHF. In nucleotides, the CDR3 is TGTGCCAGCAGTGAAAGGGCCTCACCCCTCCACTTT.

The chain employs TRBV27 and TRBJ2-7; 8 bases map to TRBD1. V lost 5 bases, J lost 3 bases, and 12 bases stayed unmatched. The germline V gene has CDR1 MNHEY and CDR2 SMNVEV (reference sequence). CDR3 length equals 16 residues. The CDR3 nucleotides read TGTGCCAGCAGTGATTTATCGCAGACAGGGGTCTACGAGCAGTACTTC. Translated, it gives CASSDLSQTGVYEQYF.

On this clonotype: The germline gene is not matched at one end of the junction; a read error may be the cause. The rearrangement links TRBV2 to TRBJ2-2; D is uncertain. Germline V gene lookup returns CDR1 SNHLY and CDR2 FYNNEI. This CDR3 has 14 residues. The DNA for the CDR3 is TGTGCCAGCAAGTGGACCCAGAACGCCGGGGAGCTGTTTTTT. Its translation is CASKWTQNAGELFF.

As concerns this clonotype: This may stem from a read error, because a much larger clone lies one nucleotide away. CDR3 residues: CAIRESISGTYNEQFF. The CDR3 coding sequence is TGTGCCATCAGAGAGTCGATTAGCGGGACGTACAATGAGCAGTTCTTC. The chain uses TRBV10-3 and TRBJ2-1; 8 bases are a match to TRBD2. CDR3 length: 16 residues. Germline values: CDR1 ENHRY, CDR2 SYGVKD.

This clonotype was seen repeatedly, ten times or more. The chain employs TRBV30 and TRBJ1-2; unclear D gene. The CDR3 loop spans 14 amino acids. With 1 base removed from V and 0 bases from J, the gap between germline ends came to 9 bases. In germline, CDR1 is GTSNPN, CDR2 SVGIG (reference sequence). CDR3 sequence: CAWSGGASNYGYTF. DNA for the CDR3: TGTGCCTGGAGTGGTGGTGCATCTAACTATGGCTACACCTTC.

In its sample, this clonotype was seen many times. This chain links TRBV12-3 or TRBV12-4 with TRBJ2-7; TRBD2 is a possible D gene (5 bases). The CDR3 spans 14 residues. Trimming shortened V by 7 bases and J by 0 bases, and 13 bases separated the two germline ends. CDR3 sequence reads: CASTGNSPSYEQYF. In DNA, the CDR3 is TGTGCCAGCACGGGGAATTCCCCCTCCTACGAGCAGTACTTC.

The sample holds a few counts of this clonotype. Germline is not matched at one junction end, which may reflect a read error. The rearrangement uses TRBV30 and TRBJ2-5; D not certain. The CDR3 consists of 16 residues. CDR1 is GTSNPN, CDR2 SVGIG, per germline (reference sequence). The CDR3 here is CAWSARIPPLQETQHF. CDR3 sequence (DNA): TGTGCCTGGAGTGCCCGGATCCCTCCTTTGCAAGAGACCCAGCACTTC.

The chain employs TRBV19 and TRBJ2-3; D is ambiguous. Trimming cost V 3 bases and J 1 base, with 8 bases left between them. In germline, CDR1 is LNHDA, CDR2 SQIVND (reference sequence). CDR3 length: 14 amino acids. The CDR3 DNA is TGTGCCAGTAGTATCTCCGTGGGCACAGATACGCAGTATTTT. Translating it yields CASSISVGTDTQYF.

V gene TRBV28 combines with J gene TRBJ2-7; 8 bases map to TRBD1. CDR1 and CDR2 (germline): MDHEN, SYDVKM. The CDR3 extends over 13 amino acids. Trimming removed 7 bases from V and 2 bases from J; junction bases left unmatched: 4. The CDR3 reads CASTRTGTYEQYF. The CDR3 DNA follows: TGTGCCAGCACTAGGACAGGGACCTACGAGCAGTACTTC.

This clonotype was recorded a few times. DNA of the CDR3: TGTGCCAGCAGTTGGGTTCCGGGACACAATGAGCAGTTCTTC. Translation gives CASSWVPGHNEQFF. The chain joins TRBV27 to TRBJ2-1; D is perhaps TRBD1 or TRBD2 (5 bases each). The V and J ends lost 4 bases and 5 bases respectively, with 12 bases between them. Germline values: CDR1 MNHEY, CDR2 SMNVEV (reference sequence). This CDR3 has 14 amino acids.

This clonotype was picked up many times. The chain is built from TRBV11-2 and TRBJ1-2; D possibly corresponds to TRBD1 (5 bases). Germline V CDR1 and CDR2: SGHAT, FQNNGV. V gave up 5 bases and J gave up 4 bases, with 26 bases separating them. There are 18 residues in the CDR3. The CDR3 here is CASSPIVTGGSRVYGYTF. The CDR3 DNA is TGTGCCAGCAGCCCTATCGTCACAGGAGGCAGCCGCGTCTATGGCTACACCTTC.

This clonotype was seen repeatedly, ten times or more. The V and J genes are TRBV20-1 and TRBJ2-5, with 10 positions matching TRBD2. Trimming removed 1 base from V and 4 bases from J; junction bases left unmatched: 6. Looked up from germline, CDR1 is DFQATT and CDR2 is SNEGSKA (reference sequence). The CDR3 has 15 residues. The CDR3, as DNA: TGCAGTGCTAGAGGTCCTAGCGGGAGAGGAGAGACCCAGTACTTC. The encoded protein is CSARGPSGRGETQYF.